This is a list of T cell receptor beta chains from one sample in a study of shared clonotypes between healthy human individuals. Clones were read by immunoSEQ multiplex PCR, and TCRdb kept only the in-frame ones, dropping some. The repertoire includes around 2.3 million clones, around 95% of them detected once, and 0.13% sits in the top ten. Material: naive CD4+ T cells sorted from blood. The receptor source for this set is a man aged 18 to 30 in good health. CDR3s leave out the opening cysteine and the closing phenylalanine or tryptophan.

j_gene	v_gene	CDR3aa
TRBJ2-7	TRBV10-3	AISRAGGDYEQY
TRBJ2-7	TRBV29-1	SVSTATYEQY
TRBJ1-2	TRBV16	ASSQTTGANYGYT
TRBJ1-2	TRBV5-1	ASSGEGAWSGYT
TRBJ1-6	TRBV9	ASSVGPSGGSSPLH
TRBJ1-5	TRBV30	AWSVPHKDQPQH
TRBJ2-6	TRBV9	ASSGRDSGGSGANVLT
TRBJ1-4	TRBV15	ATSRGASIGEKLF
TRBJ2-5	TRBV30	AWSVRTGGPETQY
TRBJ1-3	TRBV19	ASAGPSSSGNTIY
TRBJ2-5	TRBV28	ASQAPSGRGEGETQY
TRBJ2-1	TRBV30	AWSVGQTHEQF
TRBJ1-1	TRBV10-3	AISPGTEAF
TRBJ2-7	TRBV19	ASSPRTDGEQY
TRBJ1-1	TRBV11-2	ASSHGQVTTEAF
TRBJ1-1	TRBV7-9	ASVQGGFAF
TRBJ1-1	TRBV29-1	SAWTGGVTEAS
TRBJ2-7	TRBV5-6	ASSFQSRSYEQY
TRBJ2-3	TRBV10-2	ASSPDRISTDTQY
TRBJ2-7	TRBV15	ATSREDRGYEQY
TRBJ1-2	TRBV6-4	ASSDSGGVYGYT
TRBJ2-7	TRBV18	ASSPGTGGMYEQY
TRBJ2-2	TRBV9	ASSLAGTGELF
TRBJ2-7	TRBV5-1	ASRAGGASYEQY
TRBJ2-3	TRBV11-2	ASSLALAGGTDTQY
TRBJ2-5	TRBV11-3	ASSPGLAAQETQY
TRBJ2-5	TRBV6-5	ASSYSDGISPRD
TRBJ1-3	TRBV6-4	ASSPGPNSGNTIY
TRBJ2-1	TRBV18	ASSPPGQINNEQF
TRBJ2-3	TRBV2	ASSGGQGTDTQY
TRBJ1-6	TRBV5-1	ASSFDWGGPLH
TRBJ2-2	TRBV5-1	ASSLEGGSGELF
TRBJ1-4	TRBV14	ASSGNEKLF
TRBJ1-3	TRBV2	ASRRTGKGGNTIY
TRBJ2-1	TRBV4-1	ASSPKELAGVNEQF
TRBJ1-6	TRBV5-1	ASSLGTGPYNSPLR
TRBJ1-5	TRBV6-1	ASSGNRGGPQH
TRBJ2-7	TRBV27	ASSPDLDRGAYEQY
TRBJ2-2	TRBV5-1	ASSPMKGVTGELF
TRBJ1-4	TRBV19	ASSIEANEKLF
TRBJ2-1	TRBV6-5	ASSYQGPKGYNEQF
TRBJ1-4	TRBV2	ASKGTGPNEKLF
TRBJ2-7	TRBV7-9	ASSLLTAHEQY
TRBJ2-1	TRBV7-9	ASSLLEFKENEQF
TRBJ1-1	TRBV10-3	AISESGAAEAF
TRBJ2-5	TRBV27	ASRGSGGAKETQY
TRBJ2-5	TRBV5-4	ASSLGDRQETQY
TRBJ2-7	TRBV5-1	ASSSLTLAGGETDEQY
TRBJ1-5	TRBV4-1	ASSQGGDSPRPFQH
TRBJ1-1	TRBV7-6	ASSLAQGPYTEAF
TRBJ1-3	TRBV19	ASSIRGDGNTIY
TRBJ1-1	TRBV30	AWSLKGGQGEAF
TRBJ2-4	TRBV6-5	ASSYTGLGGNIQY
TRBJ2-2	TRBV4-2	ASSQGQGELF
TRBJ1-1	TRBV6-5	ASSYGSNTHTEAF
TRBJ1-6	TRBV6-4	ASWGLSPLH
TRBJ2-3	TRBV5-1	ASSLYRDGDTQY
TRBJ2-7	TRBV6-6	ASSQGTSGRKY
TRBJ2-1	TRBV11-2	ASSLPGLANNEQF
TRBJ2-3	TRBV5-4	ASSLRAYTDTQY